This passage covers 8 T cell receptor beta chains from one sample sequenced in a study of shared clonotypes between healthy human individuals. Libraries were prepared by immunoSEQ multiplex PCR; TCRdb keeps only in-frame clonotypes and omits some of them. The repertoire includes around 600,000 clones, almost 97% of them detected once, and 0.055% to 0.07% sits in the top ten. Sequencing used naive CD4+ T cells sorted from blood. Subset reported: CD45RA+ positively selected. The receptors were sampled from a woman aged 25 to 39 in good health.

V gene TRBV6-1 combines with J gene TRBJ2-3; 7 bases match TRBD2. The CDR3 loop spans 14 amino acids. The germline gives CDR1 MNHNS, CDR2 SASEGT. CDR3 DNA sequence: TGTGCTGTCTCTCTAGCGGCCAGCACAGATACGCAGTATTTT. Translating gives CAVSLAASTDTQYF.

V usage is TRBV7-6 and J usage is TRBJ1-3; D might be TRBD1 (5 bases). This CDR3 contains 18 residues. Germline loops: CDR1 SGHVS, CDR2 FNYEAQ. V was trimmed by 0 bases and J by 0 bases, leaving 15 bases between them. In DNA form, the CDR3 reads TGTGCCAGCAGCTTAGCACCCCTCCACAGGTCCTCTGGAAACACCATATATTTT. It codes for CASSLAPLHRSSGNTIYF.

The chain uses TRBV27 and TRBJ2-7; 7 nucleotides agree with TRBD2. V lost 6 bases and J lost 0; bases outside the gene matches: 8. Germline CDR1 is MNHEY and CDR2 is SMNVEV (reference sequence). CDR3 size: 15 residues. The chain's CDR3 is CASSRIAGSSYEQYF. CDR3 in DNA: TGTGCCAGCAGCCGAATAGCGGGCAGCTCCTACGAGCAGTACTTC.

V and J are TRBV7-8 and TRBJ1-5; D call uncertain. The V end was cut by 5 bases, the J end by 5 bases, with 13 bases between. CDR3 length: 14 amino acids. The germline V gene encodes CDR1 SGHVS and CDR2 FQNEAQ. Here the CDR3 reads CASSPHSGDQPQHF. In DNA, the CDR3 is TGTGCCAGCAGCCCCCACTCCGGGGATCAGCCCCAGCATTTT.

The chain has TRBV5-1 and TRBJ2-1, with 9 bases aligning to TRBD1. The CDR3 has 16 residues. V lost 4 bases and J lost 0; bases outside the gene matches: 5. Germline-derived CDR1 and CDR2 are SGHRS and YFSETQ. The CDR3 region is CASSRTGENSYNEQFF. As DNA, the CDR3 is TGCGCCAGCAGCCGGACAGGGGAGAACTCCTACAATGAGCAGTTCTTC.

This clone was picked up one time. The genes are TRBV5-1 and TRBJ2-5; D is perhaps TRBD2 (5 bases). Trimming shortened V by 0 bases and J by 3 bases, and 12 bases separated the two germline ends. This CDR3 spans 15 amino acids. Germline CDR1 reads SGHRS; CDR2 reads YFSETQ. The chain's CDR3 is CASSLALIGEETQYF. The CDR3 nucleotides are TGCGCCAGCAGCTTGGCTTTGATCGGGGAAGAGACCCAGTACTTC.

The chain joins TRBV19 to TRBJ2-3; 10 bases match TRBD2. The CDR3 is made up of 17 amino acids. J lost 4 bases, V lost 5 bases, and 12 bases had no gene match. CDR1 LNHDA and CDR2 SQIVND come from the germline V gene (reference sequence). CDR3 sequence: CASSGGGLAGASDTQYF. In nucleotides, the CDR3 is TGTGCCAGTAGTGGCGGTGGGCTAGCGGGAGCATCAGATACGCAGTATTTT.

CDR3 protein: CASSLSGVGQYF. CDR3 coding DNA: TGTGCCAGCAGCTTAAGTGGTGTAGGGCAGTACTTC. V gene TRBV7-9 combines with J gene TRBJ2-7; D unresolved. This CDR3 has 12 residues. The V gene's germline CDR1 is SEHNR and CDR2 FQNEAQ (reference sequence). V dropped 2 bases and J dropped 9 bases, with 11 bases sitting between them. Complete variable domain (other parts from reference TRBV7-9 and TRBJ2-7): DTGVSQNPRHKITKRGQNVTFRCDPISEHNRLYWYRQTLGQGPEFLTYFQNEAQLEKSRLLSDRFSAERPKGSFSTLEIQRTEQGDSAMYLCASSLSGVGQYFGPGTRLTVT.